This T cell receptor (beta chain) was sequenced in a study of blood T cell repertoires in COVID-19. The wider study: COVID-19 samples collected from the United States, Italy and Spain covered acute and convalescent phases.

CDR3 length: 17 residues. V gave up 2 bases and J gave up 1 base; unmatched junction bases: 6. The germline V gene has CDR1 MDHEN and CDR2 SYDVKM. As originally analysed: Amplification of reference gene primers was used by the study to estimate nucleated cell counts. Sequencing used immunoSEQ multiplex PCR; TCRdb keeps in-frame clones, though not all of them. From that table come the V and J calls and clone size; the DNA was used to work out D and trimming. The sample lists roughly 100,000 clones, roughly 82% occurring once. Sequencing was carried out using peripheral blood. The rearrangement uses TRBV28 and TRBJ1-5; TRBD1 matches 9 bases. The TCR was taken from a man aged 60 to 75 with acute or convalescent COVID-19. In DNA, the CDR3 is TGTGCCAGCAGTTTAGTCGGGACAGGGTACAGCAATCAGCCCCAGCATTTT. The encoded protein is CASSLVGTGYSNQPQHF.